These 19 T cell receptor beta chains originate from one sample sequenced in a study of T cell repertoires in cytomegalovirus infection. TCRdb re-called the reads through MiXCR, storing one row per CDR3 protein. Seen here are about a million distinct CDR3 sequences, more than 25% observed once, and the top ten hold over 13%. No antigens are known for them. The starting material was cultured CD8+ T cells from PBMCs, obtained from culture after CMV antigen stimulation. Receptors originate from a human donor in good health (CMV status not recorded). Some clones in this sample may be carry-over from other donors' samples.

This clonotype has only a few counts. The chain uses TRBV7-8 and TRBJ2-2, with 9 nucleotides matching TRBD1. CDR3 length: 15 residues. The V gene's germline CDR1 is SGHVS and CDR2 FQNEAQ. Losses at the gene ends were 6 bases for V and 7 bases for J; bases not matched to a gene: 9. CDR3 in DNA: TGTGCCAGCAGGGTGACAGGGGGAAGGATCGGGGAGCTGTTTTTT. Translated: CASRVTGGRIGELFF.

J is TRBJ1-2 and V is TRBV12-5; no definite D call. The CDR3 has 16 residues. Germline assignment: CDR1 LGHNT and CDR2 FRNRAP. V dropped 1 base and J dropped 3 bases, with 15 bases sitting between them. The CDR3 region has the DNA TGTGCTAGTGGTTTGGCGGCCCCGAGTAGGGACTATGGCTACACCTTC. Protein product: CASGLAAPSRDYGYTF.

This clonotype has just a few counts. The V gene is TRBV6-1, the J gene TRBJ1-4; D unresolved. The CDR3 sequence is 15 residues long. The V and J ends lost 5 bases and 3 bases respectively, with 13 bases between them. Per germline, CDR1 MNHNS and CDR2 SASEGT. CDR3 region: CASSNPGGANEKLFF. In nucleotides, the CDR3 is TGTGCCAGCAGTAACCCGGGAGGAGCTAATGAAAAACTGTTTTTT.

This clonotype was seen a single time. Sequence at one end of the junction differs from germline and may be a read error. The chain recombines TRBV4-1 with TRBJ2-2, with 7 bases identical to TRBD2. The germline V gene has CDR1 MGHRA and CDR2 YSYEKL. The CDR3 is 14 amino acids. As DNA, the CDR3 is TGCGCCAGCACCTCAGCGGGGAACACCAGGGAGCTGTTTTTT. Translation: CASTSAGNTRELFF.

V usage is TRBV5-6 and J usage is TRBJ1-6; D is uncertain. This CDR3 has 16 residues. Deletions cut 2 bases from V and 8 bases from J, with 17 bases between. The germline V gene encodes CDR1 SGHDT and CDR2 YYEEEE. CDR3 protein: CASSLGLGEGDSPLHF. The CDR3 region has the DNA TGTGCCAGCAGCTTAGGTCTCGGTGAGGGTGATTCACCCCTCCACTTT.

This clonotype was recorded a few times. The chain uses TRBV6-5 and TRBJ2-1, with 9 bases aligning to TRBD2. CDR1 is MNHEY, CDR2 SVGAGI, per germline. With 5 bases clipped from V and 7 bases from J, the junction kept 3 bases outside the gene matches. The CDR3 totals 13 residues. CDR3 amino acids: CASSALAGNEQFF. In DNA, the CDR3 is TGTGCCAGCAGTGCGCTAGCGGGAAATGAGCAGTTCTTC.

This clonotype is categorized as medium-sized (0.01 to 0.1%). This chain links TRBV7-2 with TRBJ2-5; 7 bases align to TRBD1. CDR1 is SGHTA, CDR2 FQGNSA, per germline. V was clipped by 5 bases and J by 2 bases; unmatched bases: 8. There are 15 residues in the CDR3. The CDR3 loop reads CASSRWDSQQETQYF. The CDR3 coding sequence is TGTGCCAGCAGCCGATGGGACAGCCAACAAGAGACCCAGTACTTC. The whole variable domain, filled in from reference TRBV7-2 and TRBJ2-5, reads GAGVSQSPSNKVTEKGKDVELRCDPISGHTALYWYRQSLGQGLEFLIYFQGNSAPDKSGLPSDRFSAERTGGSVSTLTIQRTQQEDSAVYLCASSRWDSQQETQYFGPGTRLLVL.

The chain carries TRBV15 and TRBJ2-1; D possibly corresponds to TRBD2 (5 bases). The CDR3 is 14 amino acids. Germline V lookup: CDR1 LNHNV, CDR2 YYDKDF (reference sequence). The germline V and J ends were trimmed by 8 bases and 0 bases, with 11 bases remaining between them. The CDR3 spells CATGTGISYNEQFF. DNA of the CDR3: TGTGCCACCGGCACGGGGATCTCCTACAATGAGCAGTTCTTC. Combining the CDR3 with reference TRBV15 and TRBJ2-1 gives the whole variable domain DAMVIQNPRYQVTQFGKPVTLSCSQTLNHNVMYWYQQKSSQAPKLLFHYYDKDFNNEADTPDNFQSRRPNTSFCFLDIRSPGLGDTAMYLCATGTGISYNEQFFGPGTRLTVL.

The chain recombines TRBV6-5 with TRBJ2-2; D tentatively reads TRBD1 or TRBD2 (5 bases each). Trimming left V 6 bases short and J 6 bases short, with 11 bases between. The length of the CDR3 is 13 residues. From germline, CDR1 is MNHEY and CDR2 SVGAGI. This CDR3 is CASRRGDAGELFF. CDR3 nucleotide sequence: TGTGCCAGCAGACGGGGCGACGCCGGGGAGCTGTTTTTT.

The chain couples TRBV7-9 to TRBJ2-7; D is possibly TRBD1 (7 bases). The CDR3 sequence is 18 residues long. Trimming removed 5 bases at V and 3 bases at J, with 26 bases between. Germline CDR1 is SEHNR and CDR2 is FQNEAQ (reference sequence). DNA of the CDR3: TGTGCCAGCAGCCTATGGCCCCTCCGTAGCAGGGGGGACTACGAGCAGTACTTC. Residues: CASSLWPLRSRGDYEQYF.

This clonotype was seen many times. The chain is built from TRBV6-1 and TRBJ2-7; 9 bases align to TRBD1. The junction had 5 bases not matched to a gene; V was cut back by 3 bases and J by 2 bases. Germline V gives CDR1 MNHNS, CDR2 SASEGT. This CDR3 region has 15 residues. The CDR3 here is CASSEEQGAPYEQYF. In nucleotides, the CDR3 is TGTGCCAGCAGTGAGGAACAGGGGGCGCCCTACGAGCAGTACTTC.

This clonotype came up a few times. This chain uses TRBV27 with TRBJ1-1, with a possible D match to TRBD1 (5 bases). Germline CDR1 reads MNHEY; CDR2 reads SMNVEV (reference sequence). Trimming removed 6 bases from V and 4 bases from J, with 15 bases in between. The CDR3 has 14 residues. CDR3 bases: TGTGCCAGCAGCCCAGGGATGTCGGGCACTGAAGCTTTCTTT. This codes for CASSPGMSGTEAFF.

The J gene is TRBJ1-1, the V gene TRBV10-3; maybe TRBD1 (6 bases). Per germline, CDR1 ENHRY and CDR2 SYGVKD. V gave up 3 bases and J gave up 0 bases, with 20 bases separating them. The CDR3 totals 18 residues. CDR3 coding DNA: TGTGCCATCAGTGACTACGGGAGGACAGTCGATCTGAACACTGAAGCTTTCTTT. This gives the protein CAISDYGRTVDLNTEAFF.

This clonotype came up a few times. CDR3 protein: CASSEGLVPYEQYV. The CDR3 DNA reads as TGTGCCAGCAGTGAGGGGTTGGTGCCCTACGAGCAGTACGTC. The rearrangement links TRBV6-1 to TRBJ2-7; no reliable D call. CDR3 size: 14 residues. Trimming stripped 3 bases from V and 2 bases from J, with 11 bases between. Germline V gene lookup returns CDR1 MNHNS and CDR2 SASEGT.

The chain joins TRBV6-2 or TRBV6-3 to TRBJ2-2; D possibly matches TRBD1 or TRBD2 (5 bases each). The CDR3 consists of 17 residues. CDR1 and CDR2 from the germline V gene are MNHEY and SVGEGT. Trimming took 8 bases from V and 1 from J, leaving 20 bases between them. CDR3 nucleotides: TGTGCCAGCTCCCCATTCCCCGGGACGGTGAACACCGGGGAGCTGTTTTTT. Translation gives CASSPFPGTVNTGELFF.

This clonotype has only a few counts. CDR3 region: CASGGNIQYF. CDR3 sequence (DNA): TGTGCCAGCGGGGGGAACATTCAGTACTTC. The chain recombines TRBV7-9 with TRBJ2-4, with D maybe TRBD2 (6 bases). Germline assignment: CDR1 SEHNR and CDR2 FQNEAQ (reference sequence). Trimming shortened V by 8 bases and J by 7 bases, and 6 bases separated the two germline ends. This CDR3 is 10 amino acids long.

This clonotype was found a few times. The chain employs TRBV20-1 and TRBJ1-1; D is unresolved. The germline V gene encodes CDR1 DFQATT and CDR2 SNEGSKA (reference sequence). This CDR3 is built from 12 residues. V was trimmed by 3 bases and J by 4 bases, leaving 9 bases between them. The CDR3 here is CSASAGFTEAFF. CDR3 DNA sequence: TGCAGTGCTAGTGCTGGGTTCACTGAAGCTTTCTTT.

At least ten counts were recorded for this clonotype. This sequence joins TRBV7-3 and TRBJ1-5, with D tentatively TRBD1 (5 bases). The CDR3 contains 13 residues. V was clipped by 3 bases and J by 4 bases, with 7 bases between them. Germline CDR1 and CDR2: SGHTA and FQGTGA. Here the CDR3 DNA reads TGTGCCAGCAGCTTGACAGTTAATCAGCCCCAGCATTTT. Protein product: CASSLTVNQPQHF.

The rearrangement links TRBV27 to TRBJ2-5, with D unclear. CDR3 size: 16 residues. Germline-derived CDR1 and CDR2 are MNHEY and SMNVEV (reference sequence). V was cut by 5 bases and J by 3 bases, with 19 bases left in between. The CDR3 nucleotides read TGTGCCAGCAGTGTCTCCCCCGTTGGCAGTAAAGAGACCCAGTACTTC. Its translation is CASSVSPVGSKETQYF.